This record covers a single T cell receptor (beta chain). Antigen specificity is unknown. These data are taken from a study of T cells in Graves' hyperthyroidism and ophthalmopathy. Amplified regions were TCR beta CDR3 sequences from RNA transcripts. In the first-round RT-PCR of the TCR CDR3, the HTBI primer set was used. TCRdb redid the calling of the multiplex PCR reads with MiXCR, one entry per CDR3 protein. The profile shows about 400,000 distinct CDR3 sequences, roughly 15% of them singletons. Overall study findings and caveats: Blood also showed most of the thyroid clonotypes that were expanded above 0.001. Onset of ophthalmopathy came a median approximately 6.8 months after the model predicted it.

The CDR3 spans 17 residues. Unmatched junction bases numbered 15, after V lost 2 bases and J lost 8 bases. Per germline, CDR1 SGHTA and CDR2 FQGNSA. The chain links TRBV7-2 to TRBJ1-2; 9 bases map to TRBD1. Sequenced: blood. The receptor's source is a woman aged 55-69 years with Graves' ophthalmopathy. The CDR3 region has the DNA TGTGCCAGCAGCTTAACCTCAACCGGGACAGGGAGTAGGGGCTACACCTTC. It translates to CASSLTSTGTGSRGYTF.